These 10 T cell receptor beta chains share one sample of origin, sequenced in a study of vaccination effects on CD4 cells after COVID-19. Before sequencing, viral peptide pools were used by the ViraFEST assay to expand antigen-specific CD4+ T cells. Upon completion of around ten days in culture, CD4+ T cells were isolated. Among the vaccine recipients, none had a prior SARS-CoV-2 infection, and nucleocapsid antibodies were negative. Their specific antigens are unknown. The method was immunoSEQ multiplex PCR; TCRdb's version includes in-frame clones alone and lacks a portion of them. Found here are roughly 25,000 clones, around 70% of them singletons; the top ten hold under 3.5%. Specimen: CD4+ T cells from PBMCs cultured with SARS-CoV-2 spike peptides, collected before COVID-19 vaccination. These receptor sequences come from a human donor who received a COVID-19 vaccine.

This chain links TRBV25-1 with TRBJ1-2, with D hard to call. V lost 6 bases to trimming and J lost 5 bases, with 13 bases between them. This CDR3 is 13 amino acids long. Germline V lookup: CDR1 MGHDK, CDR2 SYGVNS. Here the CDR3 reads CASSATEKYGYTF. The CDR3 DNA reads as TGTGCCAGCAGCGCAACTGAAAAGTATGGCTACACCTTC.

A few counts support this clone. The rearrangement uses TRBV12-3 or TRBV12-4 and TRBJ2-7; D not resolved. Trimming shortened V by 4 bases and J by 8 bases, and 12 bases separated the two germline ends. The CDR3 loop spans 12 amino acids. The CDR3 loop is CASSSSTPQQYF. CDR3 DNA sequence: TGTGCCAGCAGTTCATCGACGCCCCAGCAGTACTTC.

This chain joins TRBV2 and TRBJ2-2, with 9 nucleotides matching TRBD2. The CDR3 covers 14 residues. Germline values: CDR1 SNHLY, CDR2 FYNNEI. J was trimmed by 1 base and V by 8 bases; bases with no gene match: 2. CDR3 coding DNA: TGTGCCAGCCTAGCGGGGAGGAACACCGGGGAGCTGTTTTTT. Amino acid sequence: CASLAGRNTGELFF.

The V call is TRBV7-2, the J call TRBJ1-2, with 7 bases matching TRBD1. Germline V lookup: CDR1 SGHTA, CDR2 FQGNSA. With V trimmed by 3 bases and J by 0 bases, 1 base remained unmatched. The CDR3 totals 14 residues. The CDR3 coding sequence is TGTGCCAGCAGCTTGGGGACAGCTAACTATGGCTACACCTTC. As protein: CASSLGTANYGYTF.

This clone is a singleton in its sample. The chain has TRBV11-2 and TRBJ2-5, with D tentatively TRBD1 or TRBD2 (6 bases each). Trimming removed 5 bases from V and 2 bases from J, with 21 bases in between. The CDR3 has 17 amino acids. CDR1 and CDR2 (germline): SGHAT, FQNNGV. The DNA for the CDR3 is TGTGCCAGCAGCCCGCATAGGGGGGCAGGGCGACAAGAGACCCAGTACTTC. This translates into CASSPHRGAGRQETQYF.

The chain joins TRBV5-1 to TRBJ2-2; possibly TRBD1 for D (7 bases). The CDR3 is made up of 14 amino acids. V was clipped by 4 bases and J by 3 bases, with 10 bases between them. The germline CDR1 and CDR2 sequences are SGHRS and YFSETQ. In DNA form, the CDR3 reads TGCGCCAGCAGCGTCAGGGGGGACACCGGGGAGCTGTTTTTT. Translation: CASSVRGDTGELFF.

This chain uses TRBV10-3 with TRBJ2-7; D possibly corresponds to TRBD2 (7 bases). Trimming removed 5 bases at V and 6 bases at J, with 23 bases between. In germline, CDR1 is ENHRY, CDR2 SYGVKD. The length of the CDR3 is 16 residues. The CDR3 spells CAISLGTPGLGGEQYF. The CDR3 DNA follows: TGTGCCATCAGTTTAGGGACGCCCGGACTAGGGGGCGAGCAGTACTTC.

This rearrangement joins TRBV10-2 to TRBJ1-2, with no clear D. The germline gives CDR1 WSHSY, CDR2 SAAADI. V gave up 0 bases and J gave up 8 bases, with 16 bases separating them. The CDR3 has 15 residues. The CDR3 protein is CASSESVPPVGGYTF. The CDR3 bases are TGCGCCAGCAGTGAGTCTGTCCCACCAGTGGGCGGCTACACCTTC.

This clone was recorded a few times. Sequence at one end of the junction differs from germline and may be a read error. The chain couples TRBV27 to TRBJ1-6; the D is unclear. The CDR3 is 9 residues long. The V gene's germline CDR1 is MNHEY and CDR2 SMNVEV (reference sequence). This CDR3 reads CASRLPLHF. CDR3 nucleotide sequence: TGTGCCAGCCGTTTACCCCTCCACTTT.

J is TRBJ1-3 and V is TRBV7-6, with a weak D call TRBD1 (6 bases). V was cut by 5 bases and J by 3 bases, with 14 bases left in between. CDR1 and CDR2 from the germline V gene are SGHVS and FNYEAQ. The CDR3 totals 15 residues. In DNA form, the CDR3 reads TGTGCCAGCAGCGCGCAAGGGGGAGGTGGAAACACCATATATTTT. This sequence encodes CASSAQGGGGNTIYF.